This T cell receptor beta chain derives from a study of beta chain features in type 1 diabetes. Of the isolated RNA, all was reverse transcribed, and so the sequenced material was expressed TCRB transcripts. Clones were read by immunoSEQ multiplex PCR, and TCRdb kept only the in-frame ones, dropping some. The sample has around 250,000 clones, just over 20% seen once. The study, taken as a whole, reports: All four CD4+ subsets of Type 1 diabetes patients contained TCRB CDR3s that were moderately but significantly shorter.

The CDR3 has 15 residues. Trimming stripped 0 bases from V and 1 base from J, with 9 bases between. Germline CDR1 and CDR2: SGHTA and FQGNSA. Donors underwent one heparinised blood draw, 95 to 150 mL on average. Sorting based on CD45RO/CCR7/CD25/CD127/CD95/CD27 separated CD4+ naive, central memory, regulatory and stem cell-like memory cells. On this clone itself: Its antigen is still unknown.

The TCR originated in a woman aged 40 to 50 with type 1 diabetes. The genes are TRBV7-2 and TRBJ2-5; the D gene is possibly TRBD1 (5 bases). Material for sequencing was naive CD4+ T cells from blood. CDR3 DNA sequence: TGTGCCAGCAGCTTAGCGGGGCCCCCCCAAGAGACCCAGTACTTC. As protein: CASSLAGPPQETQYF.